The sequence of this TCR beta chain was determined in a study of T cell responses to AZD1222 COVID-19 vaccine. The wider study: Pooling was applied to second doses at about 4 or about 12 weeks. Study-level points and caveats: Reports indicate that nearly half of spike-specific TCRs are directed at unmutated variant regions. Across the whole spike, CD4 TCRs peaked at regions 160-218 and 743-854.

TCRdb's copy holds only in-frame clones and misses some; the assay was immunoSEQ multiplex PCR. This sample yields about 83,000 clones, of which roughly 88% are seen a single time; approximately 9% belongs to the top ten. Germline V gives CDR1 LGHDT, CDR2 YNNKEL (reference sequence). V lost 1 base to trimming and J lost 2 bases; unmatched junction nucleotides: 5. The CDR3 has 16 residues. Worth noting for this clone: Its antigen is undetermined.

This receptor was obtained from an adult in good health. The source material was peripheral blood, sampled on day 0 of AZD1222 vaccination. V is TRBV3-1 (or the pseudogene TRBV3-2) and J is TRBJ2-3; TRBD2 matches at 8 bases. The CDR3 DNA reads TGTGCCAGCAGCCAAGGGGGAGCGGGAGACACAGATACGCAGTATTTT. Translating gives CASSQGGAGDTDTQYF.